The TCR beta chain described here comes from a study of blood T cell repertoires in COVID-19. Study information: Italy, Spain and the United States were the sources of the convalescent and acute COVID-19 samples.

Followed longitudinally, the Seattle patients had been enrolled during active infection. Clones were sequenced by immunoSEQ multiplex PCR, and TCRdb holds only the in-frame ones, with some missing. The sample lists a few hundred thousand clones; around four fifths were seen once. The sequence came from a woman in her sixties or seventies with COVID-19, enrolled during active disease. Sequenced input: peripheral blood.

CDR3 sequence: CASSSGRVTYEQYF. CDR3 DNA sequence: TGTGCCAGTAGTTCTGGGAGGGTGACCTACGAGCAGTACTTC. This chain joins TRBV19 and TRBJ2-7; 7 bases line up with TRBD2. The CDR3 spans 14 residues. The ends lost 5 bases at V and 2 bases at J; junction bases unmatched: 6. CDR1 is LNHDA and CDR2 is SQIVND in the germline V gene (reference sequence).